A selection of T cell receptor beta chains follows, all from one sample in a study of blood T cell repertoires in COVID-19. Repertoires were generated with immunoSEQ multiplex PCR, while TCRdb's copy carries only in-frame clones and drops some. The sample contains approximately 220,000 clones, 80% to 90% of which appear only once. The specimen was PBMCs or T cells enriched from blood (not recorded which). The source is a woman in her late teens or twenties in a cohort exposed to, infected with or recovered from COVID-19 (not recorded which). Each CDR3 is given with its conserved first and last residue.

j_gene	v_gene	CDR3aa
TRBJ1-4	TRBV7-8	CASSSTGKGEKLFF
TRBJ2-5	TRBV5-1	CASSSLAGVQETQYF
TRBJ1-1	TRBV6-1	CASSELQGGNTEAFF
TRBJ2-7	TRBV3-1/TRBV3-2	CASSLGTSGYEQYF
TRBJ2-3	TRBV7-9	CASSDRAGGSTDTQYF
TRBJ1-4	TRBV27	CASNQGATNEKLFF
TRBJ2-2	TRBV18	CASSPSAGELFF
TRBJ2-3	TRBV6-1	CASSDRPEDTQYF
TRBJ2-7	TRBV20-1	CSATDRLAALGYEQYF
TRBJ1-4	TRBV7-9	CASSLSGTAEKLFF
TRBJ1-2	TRBV5-4	CASSLVIGRAFYGYTF
TRBJ2-2	TRBV27	CASSLVGTSGSGELFF
TRBJ2-3	TRBV27	CASSLGWGLTDTQYF
TRBJ1-2	TRBV20-1	CSATANYGYTF
TRBJ2-1	TRBV7-9	CASSPRTQTNEQFF
TRBJ2-2	TRBV11-3	CASSLEGSGSTGELFF
TRBJ1-1	TRBV7-9	CASSSPGGGRATEAFF
TRBJ2-1	TRBV3-1/TRBV3-2	CASGRLAGDNEQFF
TRBJ1-2	TRBV3-1/TRBV3-2	CASSRRGVDGYTF
TRBJ1-2	TRBV28	CASSLQGGSYGYTF
TRBJ1-6	TRBV5-1	CASSWGQGNSPLHF
TRBJ2-3	TRBV24-1	CATSDLRHNTDTQYF
TRBJ2-1	TRBV25-1	CASSDPVSFSEQFF
TRBJ2-7	TRBV9	CASSAQPQGTGDEQYF
TRBJ1-5	TRBV5-8	CASRGLLGYQPQHF
TRBJ1-1	TRBV9	CASSARDRVYTEAFF
TRBJ1-1	TRBV7-2	CASSPRILNTEAFF
TRBJ2-1	TRBV6-5	CASSYSRTGSNEQFF
TRBJ1-4	TRBV7-6	CASSRRGQGYEKLFF
TRBJ1-1	TRBV4-1	CASSLGQGARGTEAFF
TRBJ1-2	TRBV28	CASSFRGGHYGYTF
TRBJ2-5	TRBV10-1	CATPTGSKTQYF
TRBJ1-2	TRBV20-1	CSATGFGEYTF
TRBJ1-5	TRBV7-8	CASSTTDRVGQPQHF
TRBJ2-7	TRBV5-4	CASSFSIGEQYF
TRBJ2-7	TRBV5-1	CASSWEMGYEQYF
TRBJ2-2	TRBV5-1	CASSEGTNTGELFF
TRBJ2-7	TRBV11-2	CASSPYVKEQYF
TRBJ2-3	TRBV5-1	CASSRERSYTDTQYF
TRBJ2-2	TRBV9	CASSIGTGKDTGELFF
TRBJ1-2	TRBV29-1	CSSRAFSPNYGYTF
TRBJ1-5	TRBV28	CASREPGQGVPLGSNQPQHF
TRBJ2-2	TRBV28	CASAPGQGRTGELFF
TRBJ1-1	TRBV29-1	CSVEEGTGTEAFF
TRBJ2-3	TRBV5-4	CASSLVGYTDTQYF
TRBJ1-2	TRBV25-1	CASSALDRIETYGYTF
TRBJ2-5	TRBV3-1/TRBV3-2	CASSQGSGQNEETQYF
TRBJ1-1	TRBV6-1	CASSDRGGGDTEAFF
TRBJ2-1	TRBV28	CASGFGTTYNEQFF
TRBJ1-1	TRBV5-1	CASSFLGQGWSFF